The 6 T cell receptor beta chains below all came from one sample that was sequenced in a study of cytomegalovirus exposure and HLA in healthy donors. Here immunoSEQ multiplex PCR was the method, and the copy in TCRdb shows in-frame clones only, minus some. Among approximately 270,000 clones listed, 80% to 90% were seen once. The sequenced sample was PBMCs. The receptors here all came from a woman between 18 and 29 years old in good health and CMV-seronegative.

The chain carries TRBV10-3 and TRBJ2-7, with D perhaps TRBD1 (6 bases). The CDR3 totals 13 residues. With 10 bases removed from V and 0 bases from J, the gap between germline ends came to 13 bases. Germline values: CDR1 ENHRY, CDR2 SYGVKD. The CDR3 here is CATSWTDSYEQYF. The CDR3 DNA reads as TGTGCCACCAGCTGGACAGACTCCTACGAGCAGTACTTC.

The chain combines TRBV10-3 with TRBJ2-7; weak D call: TRBD1 (5 bases). This CDR3 is 17 amino acids long. Trimming cost V 2 bases and J 1 base, with 18 bases left between them. Germline-derived CDR1 and CDR2 are ENHRY and SYGVKD. CDR3 bases: TGTGCCATCAGTGAGCAATCCCGTGGACATGGGTCCTACGAGCAGTACTTC. Protein sequence: CAISEQSRGHGSYEQYF.

The rearrangement joins TRBV19 to TRBJ1-5, with no clear D. V shed 4 bases and J shed 4 bases, with 14 bases lying between them. The CDR3 runs to 15 residues. Germline V gene lookup returns CDR1 LNHDA and CDR2 SQIVND (reference sequence). CDR3 amino acids: CASSTTGLGNQPQHF. CDR3 DNA sequence: TGTGCCAGTAGTACAACCGGACTGGGAAATCAGCCCCAGCATTTT. Full variable domain (outside the CDR3, taken from reference TRBV19 and TRBJ1-5): DGGITQSPKYLFRKEGQNVTLSCEQNLNHDAMYWYRQDPGQGLRLIYYSQIVNDFQKGDIAEGYSVSREKKESFPLTVTSAQKNPTAFYLCASSTTGLGNQPQHFGDGTRLSIL.

V gene TRBV30 combines with J gene TRBJ1-1; unclear D gene. V was clipped by 3 bases and J by 2 bases, with 10 bases between them. This CDR3 has 13 amino acids. Germline V gives CDR1 GTSNPN, CDR2 SVGIG (reference sequence). The CDR3 reads CAWRADINTEAFF. The CDR3 nucleotides are TGTGCCTGGAGGGCCGACATCAACACTGAAGCTTTCTTT.

In this sample, this clone turned up once. The chain couples TRBV2 to TRBJ2-4; weak D call: TRBD1 (6 bases). Per germline, CDR1 SNHLY and CDR2 FYNNEI. The CDR3 consists of 17 residues. Between the trimmed V and J ends, which lost 4 bases and 2 bases, there was a span of 18 bases. The CDR3 DNA follows: TGTGCCAGCAGTGGCGGGCGCCAGGGGCTAACCAAAAACATTCAGTACTTC. Its protein is CASSGGRQGLTKNIQYF.

The rearrangement uses TRBV25-1 and TRBJ1-1; 10 bases agree with TRBD1. CDR3 length equals 14 residues. With V trimmed by 10 bases and J by 2 bases, 7 bases remained unmatched. CDR1 and CDR2 from the germline V gene are MGHDK and SYGVNS. The CDR3 nucleotides are TGTGCCACCTTAAAGACAGGGGGCAACACTGAAGCTTTCTTT. As protein: CATLKTGGNTEAFF.